The rows below give T cell receptor beta chains drawn from one sample of a study of blood T cell repertoires in COVID-19. The data were produced by immunoSEQ multiplex PCR, yet TCRdb's version contains in-frame clones alone and is incomplete. Among about 69,000 clones listed, about four fifths were seen once. What was sequenced was peripheral blood. The receptors stem from a woman at least 80 years old with acute or convalescent COVID-19. Each CDR3 is given with its conserved first and last residue. A D gene is named only where the DNA matches it firmly. Clone size appears in some rows only: once, few, many, or a class for an expanded clone.

NA NA TRBJ1-2 14 TRBV2 CASSEQGANYGYTF TGTGCCAGCAGTGAGCAGGGCGCTAACTATGGCTACACCTTC
NA few TRBJ2-7 15 TRBV6-2/TRBV6-3 CASSYLPEKVYEQYF TGTGCCAGCAGTTACCTTCCGGAGAAGGTCTACGAGCAGTACTTC
NA NA TRBJ2-1 15 TRBV7-6 CASSVGGGSYNEQFF TGTGCCAGCAGCGTGGGGGGGGGCTCGTACAATGAGCAGTTCTTC
TRBD2 once TRBJ2-5 18 TRBV14 CASSQPGLAGGFQETQYF TGTGCCAGCAGCCAACCGGGACTAGCGGGGGGTTTTCAAGAGACCCAGTACTTC
TRBD1 NA TRBJ2-7 16 TRBV4-1 CASSQDPDRGLYEQYF TGCGCCAGCAGCCAAGACCCGGACAGGGGTTTGTACGAGCAGTACTTC
NA NA TRBJ2-3 13 TRBV27 CASTRQSTDTQYF TGTGCCAGCACGAGACAGTCTACAGATACGCAGTATTTT
NA NA TRBJ2-2 14 TRBV7-9 CASSLGTEGGELFF TGTGCCAGCAGCTTAGGGACAGAGGGCGGGGAGCTGTTTTTT
NA once TRBJ1-4 17 TRBV4-1 CASSQDSRGRAGEKLFF TGCGCCAGCAGCCAAGATTCTAGAGGCAGGGCGGGAGAAAAACTGTTTTTT
TRBD1 NA TRBJ1-1 13 TRBV6-5 CASSRQGNTEAFF TGTGCCAGCAGTCGACAGGGGAACACTGAAGCTTTCTTT
TRBD1 NA TRBJ1-3 15 TRBV5-1 CASSLLGTEGNTIYF TGCGCCAGCAGCCTTCTCGGGACAGAAGGAAACACCATATATTTT
TRBD1 NA TRBJ2-1 15 TRBV19 CASRDPGQGGDEQFF TGTGCCAGTAGAGACCCGGGACAGGGGGGAGATGAGCAGTTCTTC
TRBD1 NA TRBJ2-7 15 TRBV13 CASSTSGTGFGEQYF TGTGCCAGCAGCACCTCCGGGACAGGTTTTGGCGAGCAGTACTTC
TRBD2 NA TRBJ2-3 16 TRBV10-2 CASSESSGGGTDTQYF TGCGCCAGCAGTGAGTCGTCTGGGGGGGGCACAGATACGCAGTATTTT
TRBD1 medium-sized TRBJ2-2 13 TRBV5-1 CASGQENTGELFF TGCGCCAGCGGACAGGAGAACACCGGGGAGCTGTTTTTT
TRBD2 NA TRBJ2-6 16 TRBV3-1/TRBV3-2 CASSPRGAGGIDVLTF TGTGCCAGCAGCCCTAGAGGAGCGGGGGGAATAGACGTCCTGACTTTC
NA NA TRBJ2-2 15 TRBV18 CASSPLDDSTGELFF TGTGCCAGCTCACCCCTTGACGACAGTACCGGGGAGCTGTTTTTT
NA NA TRBJ2-2 16 TRBV5-1 CASSLEGRVDTGELFF TGCGCCAGCAGCTTGGAGGGCAGGGTGGACACCGGGGAGCTGTTTTTT
TRBD1 NA TRBJ2-1 16 TRBV9 CASSVVLTGAYNEQFF TGTGCCAGCAGCGTAGTTCTGACAGGGGCATACAATGAGCAGTTCTTC
NA NA TRBJ1-3 16 TRBV6-5 CASSSDAGLSGNTIYF TGTGCCAGCAGTTCGGATGCGGGCCTCTCTGGAAACACCATATATTTT
NA NA TRBJ2-7 14 TRBV11-2 CASSLGAVVYEQYF TGTGCCAGCAGCTTAGGGGCAGTCGTCTACGAGCAGTACTTC
TRBD1 NA TRBJ2-7 17 TRBV27 CASSWTAPGQDPYEQYF TGTGCCAGCAGTTGGACAGCCCCGGGACAGGACCCTTACGAGCAGTACTTC
TRBD1 NA TRBJ2-7 13 TRBV6-5 CASSSGGRDEQYF TGTGCCAGCAGTTCAGGGGGCCGGGACGAGCAGTACTTC
NA NA TRBJ1-1 17 TRBV18 CASSTIQGRRPNTEAFF TGTGCCAGCTCAACTATACAGGGTAGGAGGCCGAACACTGAAGCTTTCTTT
NA NA TRBJ1-2 16 TRBV5-1 CASSLGTARPIYGYTF TGCGCCAGCAGCTTGGGGACAGCAAGGCCGATATATGGCTACACCTTC
NA NA TRBJ1-4 15 TRBV4-1 CASSQGPGGMEKLFF TGCGCCAGCAGCCAAGGACCGGGGGGAATGGAAAAACTGTTTTTT
NA NA TRBJ1-3 14 TRBV6-2/TRBV6-3 CASSYGPLRNTIYF TGTGCCAGCAGTTACGGGCCACTCAGGAACACCATATATTTT
TRBD1 NA TRBJ2-7 15 TRBV6-5 CASSRTGTGTYEQYF TGTGCCAGCAGCCGCACCGGGACAGGGACCTACGAGCAGTACTTC
TRBD1 NA TRBJ2-2 12 TRBV6-5 CASSTGDGELFF TGTGCCAGCAGCACAGGGGACGGGGAGCTGTTTTTT